These 19 T cell receptor beta chains came from one sample sequenced in a study of blood T cell repertoires in COVID-19. TCRdb keeps only in-frame clones here, not all; method: immunoSEQ multiplex PCR. The table shows roughly 120,000 clones, with 86% occurring only once. The specimen was peripheral blood. The receptors here all came from a man aged 65 to 85 who had recovered from COVID-19.

The J gene is TRBJ1-1, the V gene TRBV7-9; D is uncertain. Germline V gene lookup returns CDR1 SEHNR and CDR2 FQNEAQ (reference sequence). With 8 bases removed from V and 5 bases from J, the gap between germline ends came to 12 bases. The CDR3 sequence is 12 residues long. CDR3 nucleotides: TGTGCCAGCGCGGACGGGAGAACTGAAGCTTTCTTT. Translation gives CASADGRTEAFF.

The chain has TRBV2 and TRBJ2-7, with 11 bases matching TRBD1. From germline, CDR1 is SNHLY and CDR2 FYNNEI. The CDR3 has 14 residues. V lost 6 bases and J lost 5; bases outside the gene matches: 6. The CDR3 here is CASSNRDRGNEQYF. In DNA, the CDR3 is TGTGCCAGCAGCAATCGGGACAGGGGGAACGAGCAGTACTTC.

This clone has just a few counts. The J gene is TRBJ2-6, the V gene TRBV30; 7 bases line up with TRBD1. The CDR3 consists of 15 residues. The germline gives CDR1 GTSNPN, CDR2 SVGIG (reference sequence). V gave up 3 bases and J gave up 4 bases; unmatched junction bases: 6. This CDR3 is CAWSPTGTGANVLTF. CDR3 DNA sequence: TGTGCCTGGAGCCCGACAGGGACCGGGGCCAACGTCCTGACTTTC. The full variable domain, completed using reference TRBV30 and TRBJ2-6, is SQTIHQWPATLVQPVGSPLSLECTVEGTSNPNLYWYRQAAGRGLQLLFYSVGIGQISSEVPQNLSASRPQDRQFILSSKKLLLSDSGFYLCAWSPTGTGANVLTFGAGSRLTVL.

This chain connects TRBV5-4 to TRBJ2-3; D remains unclear. There are 14 residues in the CDR3. The V and J ends lost 5 bases and 4 bases respectively, with 14 bases between them. Looked up from germline, CDR1 is SGHNT and CDR2 is YYREEE (reference sequence). The CDR3 sequence is CASSQAPTADTQYF. In DNA form, the CDR3 reads TGTGCCAGCAGTCAAGCCCCGACTGCAGATACGCAGTATTTT.

The chain has TRBV21-1 and TRBJ2-2; the D call of TRBD1 is as the table states it, not checked on the DNA. TRBV21-1 is tagged as a pseudogene. The CDR3 runs to 16 residues. The CDR3 region is CASSKDSRSNTGELFF. DNA for the CDR3: TGTGCCAGCAGCAAAGATTCCAGATCGAACACCGGGGAGCTGTTTTTT.

The V gene is TRBV6-1, the J gene TRBJ2-1; TRBD1 agrees at 9 bases. This CDR3 is built from 15 residues. Per germline, CDR1 MNHNS and CDR2 SASEGT. Unmatched junction bases numbered 2, after V lost 2 bases and J lost 3 bases. CDR3 sequence: CASSEKTGGYNEQFF. DNA for the CDR3: TGTGCCAGCAGTGAAAAGACAGGGGGCTACAATGAGCAGTTCTTC.

This sequence joins TRBV23-1 and TRBJ1-5; D remains unclear. TRBV23-1 is an ORF, with its function uncertain. The CDR3 covers 16 residues. Trimming left V 4 bases short and J 6 bases short, with 19 bases between. The CDR3 loop is CASSRLECARGQPQHF. CDR3 in DNA: TGCGCCAGCAGTCGATTAGAGTGTGCGCGGGGTCAGCCCCAGCATTTT.

The chain couples TRBV19 to TRBJ2-1, with 10 bases matching TRBD2. Trimming cost V 3 bases and J 8 bases; bases outside gene matches: 13. The germline V gene has CDR1 LNHDA and CDR2 SQIVND (reference sequence). The CDR3 contains 17 residues. CDR3 protein: CASSMRVSGGARDEQFF. CDR3 coding DNA: TGTGCCAGTAGTATGAGGGTCAGCGGGGGGGCTCGAGATGAGCAGTTCTTC.

This clone was observed a few times. This chain joins TRBV18 and TRBJ2-7, with 8 bases aligning to TRBD2. J was trimmed by 7 bases and V by 2 bases; bases with no gene match: 10. CDR1 and CDR2 from the germline V gene are KGHSH and LQKENI. The CDR3 is 15 amino acids. CDR3 protein: CASSPRLAPVWEQYF. CDR3 in DNA: TGTGCCAGCTCACCAAGACTAGCGCCGGTTTGGGAGCAGTACTTC.

The chain recombines TRBV28 with TRBJ2-1, with a weak D call TRBD2 (7 bases). Trimming cost V 5 bases and J 6 bases, with 17 bases left between them. The germline CDR1 and CDR2 sequences are MDHEN and SYDVKM. The CDR3 loop spans 15 amino acids. The CDR3 DNA reads TGTGCCAGCAGTGGGGGGGGACACTTGGGCAATGAGCAGTTCTTC. This gives the protein CASSGGGHLGNEQFF.

The gene calls are TRBV20-1 and TRBJ2-5; 9 positions agree with TRBD2. The trim removed 3 bases at V and 4 bases at J, leaving 12 bases unmatched. The CDR3 contains 16 residues. Germline V gene lookup returns CDR1 DFQATT and CDR2 SNEGSKA (reference sequence). The CDR3 DNA reads TGCAGTGCTAGTGAACAATTTTATAGCGGGAGAGAGACCCAGTACTTC. Residues: CSASEQFYSGRETQYF.

This clone was detected ten times or more. V is TRBV7-2 and J is TRBJ2-3; TRBD2 is a possible D gene (5 bases). From germline, CDR1 is SGHTA and CDR2 FQGNSA. Trimming removed 1 base from V and 6 bases from J, with 14 bases in between. The CDR3 has 15 residues. The CDR3 here is CASSLGVGVSDTQYF. The CDR3 bases are TGTGCCAGCAGCTTAGGAGTGGGAGTATCCGATACGCAGTATTTT.

This clone came up a few times. J is TRBJ1-6 and V is TRBV4-3, with D unresolved. Germline V lookup: CDR1 LGHNA, CDR2 YSLEER. The CDR3 covers 19 residues. Between the trimmed V and J ends, which lost 0 bases and 0 bases, there was a span of 15 bases. The chain's CDR3 is CASSQDRRRRGSYNSPLHF. CDR3 nucleotide sequence: TGCGCCAGCAGCCAAGATCGGAGACGGCGGGGCTCCTATAATTCACCCCTCCACTTT.

The chain links TRBV7-9 to TRBJ1-1; 10 nucleotides align to TRBD1. Trimming cost V 5 bases and J 4 bases; bases outside gene matches: 13. Germline assignment: CDR1 SEHNR and CDR2 FQNEAQ (reference sequence). The CDR3 is 17 residues long. The CDR3 DNA reads as TGTGCCAGCAGCCATTACCGGGACAGGGGAGGAGGCACTGAAGCTTTCTTT. The encoded protein is CASSHYRDRGGGTEAFF. The full variable domain, rest sourced from reference TRBV7-9 and TRBJ1-1, is DTGVSQNPRHKITKRGQNVTFRCDPISEHNRLYWYRQTLGQGPEFLTYFQNEAQLEKSRLLSDRFSAERPKGSFSTLEIQRTEQGDSAMYLCASSHYRDRGGGTEAFFGQGTRLTVV.

J is TRBJ2-2 and V is TRBV5-1; TRBD1 might be the D (5 bases). V was pared by 8 bases and J by 1 base, with 12 bases between. The germline V gene has CDR1 SGHRS and CDR2 YFSETQ. The CDR3 runs to 14 residues. The CDR3: CASRADRNTGELFF. CDR3 DNA: TGCGCCAGTCGAGCCGACAGGAACACCGGGGAGCTGTTTTTT.

The chain links TRBV27 to TRBJ1-2; 10 bases align to TRBD1. Germline loops: CDR1 MNHEY, CDR2 SMNVEV (reference sequence). The CDR3 sequence is 19 residues long. Trimming cost V 0 bases and J 3 bases; bases outside gene matches: 13. The CDR3 region is CASSLSSTGTGDVHYGYTF. DNA of the CDR3: TGTGCCAGCAGTTTATCGAGTACCGGGACAGGGGATGTTCACTATGGCTACACCTTC.

V and J are TRBV5-1 and TRBJ2-1; 12 bases are shared with TRBD2. Germline V lookup: CDR1 SGHRS, CDR2 YFSETQ. This CDR3 region has 15 residues. Trimming at V came to 4 bases and at J to 7 bases, leaving 6 bases not matched to a gene. CDR3: CASSQGLAGSNEQFF. CDR3 nucleotides: TGCGCCAGCAGCCAAGGACTAGCGGGATCAAATGAGCAGTTCTTC.

This clone appeared a few times. The rearrangement joins TRBV6-1 to TRBJ2-1; tentatively, D is TRBD1 (6 bases). The germline V gene encodes CDR1 MNHNS and CDR2 SASEGT. The CDR3 totals 16 residues. Trimming took off 4 bases at V and 0 bases at J, with 13 bases between the two ends. DNA of the CDR3: TGTGCCAGCAGTGGGTGGGACATCAGCTCCTACAATGAGCAGTTCTTC. Protein product: CASSGWDISSYNEQFF.

Concerning this clone itself: The sample holds other DNA sequences that translate to the same CDR3. The genes are TRBV7-3 and TRBJ2-1; 10 bases map to TRBD2. The germline gives CDR1 SGHTA, CDR2 FQGTGA. The CDR3 has 15 amino acids. V lost 5 bases and J lost 2; bases outside the gene matches: 3. The CDR3 DNA sequence: TGTGCCAGCAGCCCCGGACTAGCGGCCTACAATGAGCAGTTCTTC. Protein sequence: CASSPGLAAYNEQFF. The complete variable domain, with remaining parts taken from reference TRBV7-3 and TRBJ2-1, reads GAGVSQTPSNKVTEKGKYVELRCDPISGHTALYWYRQSLGQGPEFLIYFQGTGAADDSGLPNDRFFAVRPEGSVSTLKIQRTERGDSAVYLCASSPGLAAYNEQFFGPGTRLTVL.